This is a list of T cell receptor beta chains from one sample in a study of T cell clonotyping in hematopoietic cell transplantation. Generated by immunoSEQ multiplex PCR, the TCRdb table keeps only in-frame clones and is missing some. The sample has 30,000 to 45,000 clones; over 75% are singletons. Source material: peripheral blood mononuclear cells. The receptors come from a woman in her 40s in good health. Some clones in this sample may be carry-over from other donors' samples. Both conserved end residues are part of each CDR3. The order of the fields is J gene, CDR3 length, V gene, D gene, clone size, CDR3 protein, CDR3 DNA. The D gene is left open where the match is weak. Where a row states a size, it is once, few, many or the class of an expanded clone; other rows omit it.

TRBJ1-2	15	TRBV19	-	once	CASRGRGLWGNGYTF	TGTGCCAGTAGGGGACGTGGTCTATGGGGGAATGGCTACACCTTC
TRBJ1-2	15	TRBV27	-	once	CASSLNYRSNYGYTF	TGTGCCAGCAGTTTAAACTACAGGTCCAACTATGGCTACACCTTC
TRBJ2-7	14	TRBV11-2	-	-	CASSSTGADYEQYF	TGTGCCAGCAGCTCGACCGGGGCAGACTACGAGCAGTACTTC
TRBJ1-2	13	TRBV19	-	-	CASSIYRVSGYTF	TGTGCCAGTAGTATATACAGGGTGTCTGGCTACACCTTC
TRBJ1-2	14	TRBV6-1	-	-	CASSEASGSYGYTF	TGTGCCAGCAGTGAAGCTTCGGGGAGTTATGGCTACACCTTC
TRBJ1-1	15	TRBV7-3	TRBD1	-	CASSLGSTGAGEAFF	TGTGCCAGCAGCTTAGGGAGTACAGGGGCTGGAGAAGCTTTCTTT
TRBJ2-2	13	TRBV7-9	-	-	CASSLTNTGELFF	TGTGCCAGCAGCCTCACGAACACCGGGGAGCTGTTTTTT
TRBJ1-1	15	TRBV6-1	-	-	CASSETYGGNTEAFF	TGTGCCAGCAGTGAGACCTATGGGGGGAACACTGAAGCTTTCTTT
TRBJ1-2	13	TRBV30	-	-	CAYPGGENYGYTF	TGTGCCTACCCTGGGGGAGAAAACTATGGCTACACCTTC
TRBJ2-6	16	TRBV28	-	-	CASSRTDYSGANVLTF	TGTGCCAGTAGCCGGACAGACTACTCTGGGGCCAACGTCCTGACTTTC
TRBJ1-5	15	TRBV5-6	-	-	CASSLFREWDQPQHF	TGTGCCAGCAGCTTGTTCAGAGAGTGGGATCAGCCCCAGCATTTT
TRBJ2-7	11	TRBV18	-	-	CASSPGYEQYF	TGTGCCAGCTCCCCGGGGTACGAGCAGTACTTC
TRBJ2-7	14	TRBV5-1	-	-	CASSLAGTDYEQYF	TGCGCCAGCAGCTTGGCTGGGACCGACTACGAGCAGTACTTC
TRBJ2-1	15	TRBV4-1	TRBD2	-	CASSRGLAAPHEQFF	TGCGCCAGCAGCCGAGGACTAGCGGCTCCTCATGAGCAGTTCTTC
TRBJ1-2	15	TRBV2	TRBD1	-	CASSGVRGLDYGYTF	TGTGCCAGCAGCGGAGTAAGGGGGCTGGACTATGGCTACACCTTC
TRBJ1-1	14	TRBV6-1	TRBD1	-	CASSRTGGNTEAFF	TGTGCCAGCAGCCGGACAGGGGGTAACACTGAAGCTTTCTTT
TRBJ1-2	12	TRBV5-4	-	few	CASSLSWTGYTF	TGTGCCAGCAGCCTGTCCTGGACGGGCTACACCTTC
TRBJ1-2	13	TRBV6-1	-	few	CASSEGQIYGYTF	TGTGCCAGCAGTGAAGGACAGATCTATGGCTACACCTTC
TRBJ2-5	15	TRBV6-6	TRBD1	-	CASGFGTGLQETQYF	TGTGCCAGTGGGTTCGGGACAGGGTTACAAGAGACCCAGTACTTC
TRBJ2-5	11	TRBV6-1	-	-	CASSEKETQYF	TGTGCCAGCAGTGAAAAGGAGACCCAGTACTTC
TRBJ2-3	11	TRBV7-2	-	-	CASRYTDTQYF	TGTGCCAGCCGCTACACAGATACGCAGTATTTT
TRBJ1-1	13	TRBV27	-	once	CASSWVGATEAFF	TGTGCCAGCAGCTGGGTAGGGGCCACTGAAGCTTTCTTT
TRBJ2-1	12	TRBV30	TRBD2	-	CALESPSGRQFF	TGTGCCCTGGAGTCTCCTAGCGGGAGACAGTTCTTC
TRBJ2-2	17	TRBV28	TRBD2	-	CASNREKTSGDTGELFF	TGTGCCAGCAACCGGGAAAAGACTAGCGGAGACACCGGGGAGCTGTTTTTT
TRBJ2-1	15	TRBV7-6	-	-	CASSQTSSPTNEQFF	TGTGCCAGCAGTCAAACTAGCAGCCCCACCAATGAGCAGTTCTTC
TRBJ2-5	13	TRBV15	-	-	CATSIQGQETQYF	TGTGCCACCAGCATCCAGGGGCAAGAGACCCAGTACTTC
TRBJ1-5	17	TRBV7-8	TRBD1	-	CASSLQGAGRGNQPQHF	TGTGCCAGCAGCCTACAGGGGGCGGGTAGGGGCAATCAGCCCCAGCATTTT
TRBJ2-2	11	TRBV11-2	-	once	CASSRQGELFF	TGTGCCAGCAGCAGACAGGGGGAGCTGTTTTTT
TRBJ2-7	14	TRBV4-2	-	-	CASSQYLRRGEQYF	TGTGCCAGCAGCCAATATCTGCGCCGCGGCGAGCAGTACTTC
TRBJ2-7	14	TRBV5-1	-	-	CASSSQDSAYEQYF	TGCGCCAGCAGCTCCCAGGATAGCGCCTACGAGCAGTACTTC
TRBJ2-1	15	TRBV28	TRBD2	-	CASSLSSGRSYEQFF	TGTGCCAGCAGTTTAAGCAGCGGGAGGTCGTATGAGCAGTTCTTC
TRBJ2-7	16	TRBV6-1	-	-	CASSEVGLPSSYEQYF	TGTGCCAGCAGTGAGGTTGGACTACCAAGCTCCTACGAGCAGTACTTC
TRBJ2-7	16	TRBV14	-	-	CASSRPRPLGRHEQYF	TGTGCCAGCAGCCGCCCCCGGCCGTTGGGCAGACACGAGCAGTACTTC
TRBJ2-7	11	TRBV25-1	-	once	CASRRGLEQYF	TGTGCCAGCAGACGGGGTCTGGAGCAGTACTTC
TRBJ2-1	14	TRBV5-1	-	-	CASTERSSYNEQFF	TGCGCCAGCACCGAACGGAGCTCCTACAATGAGCAGTTCTTC
TRBJ1-2	15	TRBV4-2	-	-	CASSERTTVFYGYTF	TGTGCCAGCAGTGAAAGGACAACGGTCTTTTATGGCTACACCTTC
TRBJ1-1	14	TRBV28	-	-	CASSTVGGLGEAFF	TGTGCCAGCAGCACGGTGGGTGGCCTGGGTGAAGCTTTCTTT
TRBJ2-2	13	TRBV7-9	-	once	CASSFGYTGELFF	TGTGCCAGCAGCTTCGGGTACACCGGGGAGCTGTTTTTT
TRBJ1-2	14	TRBV6-6	TRBD1	few	CASRWTGEDYGYTF	TGTGCCAGCAGGTGGACAGGGGAGGACTATGGCTACACCTTC
TRBJ1-1	13	TRBV6-5	-	-	CASSYPETGEAFF	TGTGCCAGCAGTTACCCGGAAACAGGTGAAGCTTTCTTT
TRBJ1-1	15	TRBV9	-	few	CASSVEGGAHTEAFF	TGTGCCAGCAGCGTAGAAGGTGGTGCACACACTGAAGCTTTCTTT
TRBJ2-7	13	TRBV19	-	-	CASSITEWHEQYF	TGTGCCAGTAGTATTACGGAATGGCACGAGCAGTACTTC
TRBJ2-7	14	TRBV5-6	-	-	CASSYVAFSYEQYF	TGTGCCAGCAGCTACGTCGCGTTTTCCTACGAGCAGTACTTC
TRBJ2-7	13	TRBV7-9	TRBD1	once	CASSYGQGHEQYF	TGTGCCAGCAGCTATGGACAGGGGCACGAGCAGTACTTC
TRBJ1-5	14	TRBV7-9	-	-	CASSFDTGDQPQHF	TGTGCCAGCAGCTTCGACACGGGGGATCAGCCCCAGCATTTT
TRBJ1-3	16	TRBV27	-	few	CASSYRDGLSGNTIYF	TGTGCCAGCAGTTACCGGGACGGGCTCTCTGGAAACACCATATATTTT
TRBJ2-3	14	TRBV5-1	-	-	CASSSSAHTDTQYF	TGCGCCAGCAGCTCCTCGGCCCACACAGATACGCAGTATTTT
TRBJ2-3	12	TRBV2	TRBD2	-	CAGTSFTDTQYF	TGTGCCGGGACTAGTTTCACAGATACGCAGTATTTT
TRBJ2-7	19	TRBV27	-	once	CASSLKGAVINRATYEQYF	TGTGCCAGCAGTTTAAAAGGGGCCGTCATCAACCGGGCCACCTACGAGCAGTACTTC
TRBJ2-2	16	TRBV5-4	TRBD1	-	CASSLARDRDSGELFF	TGTGCCAGCAGCTTGGCCCGGGACAGGGATAGCGGGGAGCTGTTTTTT
TRBJ1-1	13	TRBV6-6	-	-	CASSPWAGTEAFF	TGTGCCAGCAGCCCCTGGGCGGGCACTGAAGCTTTCTTT
TRBJ1-1	14	TRBV28	TRBD1	few	CASSTQGTNTEAFF	TGTGCCAGCAGTACACAGGGGACGAACACTGAAGCTTTCTTT
TRBJ2-7	16	TRBV10-3	TRBD2	-	CAISERGGRGKGEQYF	TGTGCCATCAGTGAGAGGGGCGGGAGGGGAAAAGGCGAGCAGTACTTC
TRBJ2-1	15	TRBV30	-	-	CAWSVLGPSYNEQFF	TGTGCCTGGAGTGTACTTGGTCCGTCCTACAATGAGCAGTTCTTC